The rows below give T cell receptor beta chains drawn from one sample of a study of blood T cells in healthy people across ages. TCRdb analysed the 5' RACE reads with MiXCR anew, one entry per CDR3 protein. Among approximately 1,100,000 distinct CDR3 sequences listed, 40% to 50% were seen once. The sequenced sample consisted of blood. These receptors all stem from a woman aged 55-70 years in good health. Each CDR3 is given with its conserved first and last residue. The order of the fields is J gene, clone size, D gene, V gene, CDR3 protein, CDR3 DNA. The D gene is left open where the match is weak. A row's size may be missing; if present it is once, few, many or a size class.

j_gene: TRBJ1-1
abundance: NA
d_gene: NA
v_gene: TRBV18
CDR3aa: CASRGLENTEAFF
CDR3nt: TGTGCCAGCAGAGGGTTGGAGAACACTGAAGCTTTCTTT

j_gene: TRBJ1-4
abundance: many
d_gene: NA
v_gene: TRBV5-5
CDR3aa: CASSFVTTTNEKLFF
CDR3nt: TGTGCCAGCAGCTTCGTAACAACAACTAATGAAAAACTGTTTTTT

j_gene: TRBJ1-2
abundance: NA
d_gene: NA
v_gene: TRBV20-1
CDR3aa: CSASPPGDYGYTF
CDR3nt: TGCAGTGCTAGCCCGCCAGGGGACTATGGCTACACCTTC

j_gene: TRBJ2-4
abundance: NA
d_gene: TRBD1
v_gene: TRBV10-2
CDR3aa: CASTLQGAQNIQYF
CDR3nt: TGCGCCAGCACCTTACAGGGGGCCCAAAACATTCAGTACTTC

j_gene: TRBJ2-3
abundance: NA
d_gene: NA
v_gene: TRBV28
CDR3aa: CASSSNILEGGTDTQYF
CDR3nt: TGTGCCAGCAGTTCCAACATCCTCGAGGGAGGCACAGATACGCAGTATTTT

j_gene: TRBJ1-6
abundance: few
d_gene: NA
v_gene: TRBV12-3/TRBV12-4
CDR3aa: CASSINYNSPLHF
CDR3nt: TGTGCCAGCAGTATAAACTATAATTCACCCCTCCACTTT

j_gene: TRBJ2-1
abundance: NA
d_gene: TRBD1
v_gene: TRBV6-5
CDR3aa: CASTTDRGYNEQFF
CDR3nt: TGTGCCAGCACCACGGACAGGGGGTACAATGAGCAGTTCTTC

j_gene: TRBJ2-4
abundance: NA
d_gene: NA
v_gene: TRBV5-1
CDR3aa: CASSPPDPIAKNIQYF
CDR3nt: TGCGCCAGCAGCCCACCGGACCCCATAGCCAAAAACATTCAGTACTTC

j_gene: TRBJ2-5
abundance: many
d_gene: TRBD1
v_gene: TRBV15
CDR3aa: CATSSTDREETQYF
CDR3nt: TGTGCCACCAGCAGTACTGACAGGGAAGAGACCCAGTACTTC

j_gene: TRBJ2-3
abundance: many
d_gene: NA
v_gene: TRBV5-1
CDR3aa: CASSFRADTQYF
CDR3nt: TGCGCCAGCAGCTTTAGGGCAGATACGCAGTATTTT

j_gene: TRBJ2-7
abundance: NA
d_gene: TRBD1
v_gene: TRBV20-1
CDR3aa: CSAREDRAIFYEQYF
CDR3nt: TGCAGTGCTAGAGAGGACAGGGCAATTTTCTACGAGCAGTACTTC

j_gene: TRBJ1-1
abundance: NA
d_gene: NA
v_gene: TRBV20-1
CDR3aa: CSARGRPEGAFF
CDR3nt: TGCAGTGCTAGGGGGCGGCCCGAGGGAGCTTTCTTT

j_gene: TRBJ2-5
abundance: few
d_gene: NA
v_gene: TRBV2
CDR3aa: CASSGYKKETQYF
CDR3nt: TGTGCCAGCAGTGGGTACAAGAAAGAGACCCAGTACTTC

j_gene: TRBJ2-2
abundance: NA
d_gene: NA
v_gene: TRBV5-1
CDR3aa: CASSQRQANTGELFF
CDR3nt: TGCGCCAGCAGCCAACGACAGGCGAACACCGGGGAGCTGTTTTTT

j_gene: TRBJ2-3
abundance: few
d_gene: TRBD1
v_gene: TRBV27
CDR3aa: CASSPLSRDRGTDTQYF
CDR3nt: TGTGCCAGCAGCCCATTATCCCGGGACAGGGGAACAGATACGCAGTATTTT

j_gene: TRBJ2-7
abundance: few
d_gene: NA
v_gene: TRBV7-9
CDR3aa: CASTNSTYEQYF
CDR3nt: TGTGCCAGCACCAACAGCACCTACGAGCAGTACTTC

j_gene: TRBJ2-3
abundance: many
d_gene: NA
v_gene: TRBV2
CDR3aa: CASSDGTGDTQYF
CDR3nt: TGTGCCAGCAGTGATGGGACCGGGGATACGCAGTATTTT

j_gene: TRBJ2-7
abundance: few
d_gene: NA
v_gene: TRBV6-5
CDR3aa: CASSYGVNSYEQYF
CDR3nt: TGTGCCAGCAGTTACGGGGTAAACTCCTACGAGCAGTACTTC

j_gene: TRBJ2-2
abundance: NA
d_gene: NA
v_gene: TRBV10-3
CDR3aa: CAISVVNRGGANTGELFF
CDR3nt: TGTGCCATCAGTGTGGTTAACAGGGGAGGAGCGAACACCGGGGAGCTGTTTTTT

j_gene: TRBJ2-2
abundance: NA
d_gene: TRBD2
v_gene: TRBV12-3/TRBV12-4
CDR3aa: CASSPVAGVPTGELFF
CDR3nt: TGTGCCAGCAGTCCTGTAGCGGGGGTCCCAACCGGGGAGCTGTTTTTT

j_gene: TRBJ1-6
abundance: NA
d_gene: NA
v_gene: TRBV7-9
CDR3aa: CASSLGSSGVSPLHF
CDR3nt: TGTGCCAGCAGCTTAGGGTCTTCTGGCGTTTCACCCCTCCACTTT

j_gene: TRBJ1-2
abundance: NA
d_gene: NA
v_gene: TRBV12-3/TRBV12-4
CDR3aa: CASSPRQGRRDGYTF
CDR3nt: TGTGCCAGCAGCCCAAGGCAGGGTCGACGGGATGGCTACACCTTC

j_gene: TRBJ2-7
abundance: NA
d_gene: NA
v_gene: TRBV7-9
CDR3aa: CASSLRMAEQYF
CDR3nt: TGTGCCAGCAGCCTCCGGATGGCCGAGCAGTACTTC

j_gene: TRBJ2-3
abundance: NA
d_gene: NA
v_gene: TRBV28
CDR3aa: CASSRAANTQYF
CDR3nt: TGTGCCAGCAGTCGGGCAGCAAATACGCAGTATTTT

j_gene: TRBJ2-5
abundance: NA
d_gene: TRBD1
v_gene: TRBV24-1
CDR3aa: CATSDPGQAGQETQYF
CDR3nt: TGTGCCACCAGTGACCCGGGACAGGCCGGCCAAGAGACCCAGTACTTC

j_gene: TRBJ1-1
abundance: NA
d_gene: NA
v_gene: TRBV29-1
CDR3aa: CSVARRFNTEAFF
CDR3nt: TGCAGCGTAGCCAGGAGGTTCAACACTGAAGCTTTCTTT

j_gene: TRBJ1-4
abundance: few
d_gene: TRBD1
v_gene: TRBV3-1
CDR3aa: CASSQGRQGPTNEKLFF
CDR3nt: TGTGCCAGCAGCCAAGGAAGACAGGGACCAACTAATGAAAAACTGTTTTTT

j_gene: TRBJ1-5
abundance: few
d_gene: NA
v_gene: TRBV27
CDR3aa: CASRGPGTGQPQHF
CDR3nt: TGTGCCAGCAGGGGACCCGGTACGGGTCAGCCCCAGCATTTT

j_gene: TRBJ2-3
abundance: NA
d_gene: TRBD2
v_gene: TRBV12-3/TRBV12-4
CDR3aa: CASSRAQNGGGTDTQYF
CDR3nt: TGTGCCAGCAGCAGAGCTCAGAATGGGGGGGGCACAGATACGCAGTATTTT

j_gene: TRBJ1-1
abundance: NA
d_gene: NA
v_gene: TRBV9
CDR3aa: CASSVLWDTPAEAFF
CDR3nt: TGTGCCAGCAGCGTCCTTTGGGACACACCAGCTGAAGCTTTCTTT

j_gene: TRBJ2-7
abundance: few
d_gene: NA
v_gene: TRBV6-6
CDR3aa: CASSYDRNSYEQYF
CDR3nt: TGTGCCAGCAGTTACGACAGAAACTCCTACGAGCAGTACTTC

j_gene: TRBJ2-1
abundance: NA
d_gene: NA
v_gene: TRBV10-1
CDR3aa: CASSESARPETQFF
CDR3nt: TGCGCCAGCAGTGAGTCAGCCCGGCCGGAGACCCAGTTCTTC

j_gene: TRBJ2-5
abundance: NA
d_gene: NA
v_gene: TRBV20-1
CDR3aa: CSALDIVDNEQYF
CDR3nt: TGCAGTGCATTAGATATCGTGGACAATGAGCAGTACTTC

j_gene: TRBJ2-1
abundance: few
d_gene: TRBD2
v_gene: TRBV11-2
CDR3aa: CASSSTSGKGNNEQFF
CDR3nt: TGTGCCAGCAGCTCTACTAGCGGGAAGGGGAACAATGAGCAGTTCTTC

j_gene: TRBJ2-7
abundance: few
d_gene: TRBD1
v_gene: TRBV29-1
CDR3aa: CSVGQGAYYEQYF
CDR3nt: TGCAGCGTCGGACAGGGGGCTTACTACGAGCAGTACTTC

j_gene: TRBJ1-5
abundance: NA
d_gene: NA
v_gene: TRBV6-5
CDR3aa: CASSYSAGASQPQHF
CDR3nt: TGTGCCAGCAGTTACTCCGCCGGGGCTTCACAGCCCCAGCATTTT

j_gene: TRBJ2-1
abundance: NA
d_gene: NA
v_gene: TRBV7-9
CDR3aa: CASSSARDSYYNEQFF
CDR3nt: TGTGCCAGCAGTTCGGCCCGGGACTCCTACTACAATGAGCAGTTCTTC

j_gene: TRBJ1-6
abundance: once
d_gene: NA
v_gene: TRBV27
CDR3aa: CASRNNPPLHF
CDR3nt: TGTGCCAGCAGGAACAACCCACCCCTCCACTTT

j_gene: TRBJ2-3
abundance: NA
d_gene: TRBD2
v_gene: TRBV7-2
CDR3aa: CASSPSAAGGPTDTQYF
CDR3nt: TGTGCCAGCAGCCCCTCGGCGGCGGGAGGCCCCACAGATACGCAGTATTTT

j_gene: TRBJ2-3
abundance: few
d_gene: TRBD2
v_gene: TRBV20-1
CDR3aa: CSATALAGSTDTQYF
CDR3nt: TGCAGTGCCACTGCCCTAGCGGGATCCACAGATACGCAGTATTTT

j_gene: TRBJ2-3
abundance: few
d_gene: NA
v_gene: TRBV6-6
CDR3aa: CASRRELDTQYF
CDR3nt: TGTGCCAGCAGACGGGAGCTAGATACGCAGTATTTT

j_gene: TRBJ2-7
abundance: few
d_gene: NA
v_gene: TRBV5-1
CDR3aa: CASSLVSVHSYEQYF
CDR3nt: TGCGCCAGCAGCTTGGTGTCAGTCCACTCCTACGAGCAGTACTTC

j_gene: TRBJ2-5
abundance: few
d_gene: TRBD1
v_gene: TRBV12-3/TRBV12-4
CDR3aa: CASSFKGAAETQYF
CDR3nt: TGTGCCAGCAGTTTTAAGGGGGCGGCGGAGACCCAGTACTTC

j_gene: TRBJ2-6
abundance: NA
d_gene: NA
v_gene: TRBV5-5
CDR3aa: CASSLGRMGQPQPGANVLTF
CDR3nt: TGTGCCAGCAGCCTCGGGAGAATGGGGCAACCCCAACCTGGGGCCAACGTCCTGACTTTC

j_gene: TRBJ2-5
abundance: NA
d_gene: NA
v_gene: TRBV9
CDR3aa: CASGAGGTKETQYF
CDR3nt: TGTGCCAGCGGCGCCGGCGGGACGAAGGAGACCCAGTACTTC

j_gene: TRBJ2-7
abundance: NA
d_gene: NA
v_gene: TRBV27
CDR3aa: CASSLADTFYEQYF
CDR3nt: TGTGCCAGCAGCTTGGCGGACACGTTCTACGAGCAGTACTTC

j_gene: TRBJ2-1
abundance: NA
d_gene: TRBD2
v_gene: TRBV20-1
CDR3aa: CSARDSLAGDYNEQFF
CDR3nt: TGCAGTGCTAGAGATAGCCTAGCGGGAGACTACAATGAGCAGTTCTTC

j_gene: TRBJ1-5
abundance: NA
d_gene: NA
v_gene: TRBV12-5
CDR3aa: CASGFGGQQHF
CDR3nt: TGTGCTAGTGGTTTTGGGGGCCAACAGCATTTT

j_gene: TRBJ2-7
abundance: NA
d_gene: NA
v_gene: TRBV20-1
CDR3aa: CSAQRPGIGYEQYF
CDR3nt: TGCAGTGCTCAACGGCCGGGTATAGGCTACGAGCAGTACTTC

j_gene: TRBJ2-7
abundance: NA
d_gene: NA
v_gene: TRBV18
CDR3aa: CASSPLRTVYYEQYF
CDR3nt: TGTGCCAGCTCACCACTAAGGACAGTCTACTACGAGCAGTACTTC

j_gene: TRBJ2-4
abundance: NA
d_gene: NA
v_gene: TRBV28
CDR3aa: CASTLGTDKNIQYF
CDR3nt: TGTGCCAGCACCCTAGGAACAGACAAAAACATTCAGTACTTC

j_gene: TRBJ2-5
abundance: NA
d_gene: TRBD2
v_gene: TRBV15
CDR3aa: CATSREGLSGGEQYF
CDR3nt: TGTGCCACCAGCAGAGAGGGACTATCTGGCGGTGAGCAGTACTTC